Below, one T cell receptor beta chain is given with its context. Using immunoSEQ multiplex PCR, the repertoire was profiled, and TCRdb retains in-frame clones only, with some absent. Found here are fewer than 75,000 clones, 89% of them singletons; the top ten hold about 9.2%. The entry originates in a study of blood T cell repertoires in COVID-19. The CDR3 consists of 19 residues. Looked up from germline, CDR1 is SGHRS and CDR2 is YFSETQ. With V trimmed by 3 bases and J by 0 bases, 16 bases remained unmatched. The gene calls are TRBV5-1 and TRBJ2-7, with 9 nucleotides matching TRBD1. Sequences were obtained from peripheral blood. The sequence derives from a man older than 75 with acute or convalescent COVID-19. CDR3 protein: CASSSPRDRAQGSSYEQYF. DNA of the CDR3: TGCGCCAGCAGCTCTCCCCGGGACAGGGCACAGGGGTCCTCCTACGAGCAGTACTTC.